This T cell receptor (beta chain) appears in the sequencing data of a study of Graves' ophthalmopathy and Graves' hyperthyroidism. Amplification of the TCR beta CDR3 regions used RNA transcripts (as template). In the first round, RT-PCR was carried out with HTBI primers, and a multiplex PCR formed the second round. MiXCR was run by TCRdb on the multiplex PCR reads, yielding one entry per CDR3 protein. The top ten clones hold 7.5% to 10% of a sample with approximately 160,000 distinct CDR3 sequences, 35% to 45% of them seen once. Those donors who had ophthalmopathy presented with moderate-to-severe activity, a CAS of ≥3, a NOSPECS of ≥4 and a duration under 3 months. Someone took the PBMCs out of about 10 ml of fresh peripheral blood. The sequence was obtained from a man aged 30-40 years with Graves' ophthalmopathy. The sample was peripheral blood.

Written as DNA, the CDR3 is TGTGCCAGCAGTCAGCGGGGGCTGCGGAATACCCAGTACTTC. The encoded protein is CASSQRGLRNTQYF. This chain uses TRBV6-1 with TRBJ2-5, with 8 bases that match TRBD2. Germline lookup yields CDR1 MNHNS and CDR2 SASEGT. The V segment lost 5 bases and the J segment 8 bases; nucleotides outside the gene matches: 10. There are 14 residues in the CDR3.